Described below is a single TCR beta chain sequence and its context. Its antigen is unknown. Trimming stripped 5 bases from V and 6 bases from J, with 19 bases between. The CDR3 sequence is 16 residues long. Germline lookup yields CDR1 LNHNV and CDR2 YYDKDF (reference sequence). Both 60 Vbeta primers and 13 Jbeta primers went into the PCR. The assay was immunoSEQ multiplex PCR, and TCRdb's table has in-frame clones only and misses some. This table has about 240,000 clones, approximately 78% appearing once. The data stem from a study of cytomegalovirus exposure and HLA in healthy donors. Study observations and caveats: Follow-up analysis later connected one missense variant in DCLRE1C with trimming of TCR beta V- and J-genes.

The source is a boy aged 5-17 years in good health and CMV-seronegative. Source material: PBMCs. The chain combines TRBV15 with TRBJ2-2; tentative D call: TRBD2 (5 bases). The CDR3 DNA sequence: TGTGCCACCAGCTCGGCCGGCCGGGGAAGGCCCGGGGAGCTGTTTTTT. The encoded protein is CATSSAGRGRPGELFF. The full variable domain, rest sourced from reference TRBV15 and TRBJ2-2, is DAMVIQNPRYQVTQFGKPVTLSCSQTLNHNVMYWYQQKSSQAPKLLFHYYDKDFNNEADTPDNFQSRRPNTSFCFLDIRSPGLGDTAMYLCATSSAGRGRPGELFFGEGSRLTVL.